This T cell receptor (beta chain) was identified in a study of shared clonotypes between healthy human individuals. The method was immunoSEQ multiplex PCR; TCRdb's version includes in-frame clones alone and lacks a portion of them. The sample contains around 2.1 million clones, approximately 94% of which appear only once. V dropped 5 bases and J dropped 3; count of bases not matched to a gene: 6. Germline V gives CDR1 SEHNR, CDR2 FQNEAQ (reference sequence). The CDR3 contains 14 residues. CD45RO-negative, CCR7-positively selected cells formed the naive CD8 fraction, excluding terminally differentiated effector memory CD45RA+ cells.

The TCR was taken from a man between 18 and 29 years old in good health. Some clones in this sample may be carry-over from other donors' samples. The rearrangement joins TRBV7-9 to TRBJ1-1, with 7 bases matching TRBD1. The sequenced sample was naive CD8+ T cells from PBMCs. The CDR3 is CASSPRDSHTEAFF. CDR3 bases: TGTGCCAGCAGCCCTCGGGACAGCCACACTGAAGCTTTCTTT.